This T cell receptor beta chain was recovered during a study of T-cell memory formation after mild COVID-19. Study details: The TCR clusters were mostly specific to one donor.

This clonotype was observed many times. The antigen remains undetermined. TCRdb reprocessed the 5' RACE reads via MiXCR and lists one record per CDR3 protein. Among 6,500 to 9,000 distinct CDR3 sequences, roughly 30% were seen once, and the ten largest hold around 50%. Study-wide results and limits: CD4+ clones that contracted lay mainly in CM and EM; CD8+ ones lay in EMRA.

Trimming pared 0 bases from V and 2 bases from J, leaving 8 bases between. The CDR3 covers 14 residues. The V gene's germline CDR1 is SGDLS and CDR2 YYNGEE. The material sequenced was PBMCs or a T cell subset sorted from them (not recorded which). This receptor was obtained from an adult woman who had mild COVID-19 (a few samples of this study predate the infection). Cell type and time point are not known. V gene TRBV9 combines with J gene TRBJ2-5; D call uncertain. The CDR3: CASSVDGTQETQYF. CDR3 nucleotides: TGTGCCAGCAGCGTAGATGGCACTCAAGAGACCCAGTACTTC.